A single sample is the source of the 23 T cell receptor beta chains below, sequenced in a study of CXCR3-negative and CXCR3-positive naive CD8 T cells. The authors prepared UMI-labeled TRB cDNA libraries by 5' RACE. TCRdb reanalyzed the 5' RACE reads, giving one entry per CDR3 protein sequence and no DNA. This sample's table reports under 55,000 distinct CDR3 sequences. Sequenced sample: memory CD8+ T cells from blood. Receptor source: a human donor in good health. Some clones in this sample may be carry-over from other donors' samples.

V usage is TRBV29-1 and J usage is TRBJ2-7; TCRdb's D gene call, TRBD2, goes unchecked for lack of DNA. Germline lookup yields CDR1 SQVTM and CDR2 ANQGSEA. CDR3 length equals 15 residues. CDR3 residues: CSVVWAFKGPYEQYF.

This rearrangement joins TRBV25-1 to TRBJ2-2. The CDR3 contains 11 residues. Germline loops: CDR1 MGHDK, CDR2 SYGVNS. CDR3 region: CASSEVWELFF.

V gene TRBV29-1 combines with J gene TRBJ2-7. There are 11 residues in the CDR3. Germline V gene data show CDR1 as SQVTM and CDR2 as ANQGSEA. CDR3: CSVEVTYEQYF.

CDR3 in amino acids: CASSYVTGDDYGYTF. The chain recombines TRBV6-2 or TRBV6-3 with TRBJ1-2; TCRdb indicates TRBD1, and absent DNA this call remains unverified. Germline V CDR1 and CDR2: MNHEY, SVGEGT. The CDR3 spans 15 residues.

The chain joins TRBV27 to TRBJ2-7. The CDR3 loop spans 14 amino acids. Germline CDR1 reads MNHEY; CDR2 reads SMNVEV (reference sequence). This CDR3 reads CASSLAGVSYEQYF.

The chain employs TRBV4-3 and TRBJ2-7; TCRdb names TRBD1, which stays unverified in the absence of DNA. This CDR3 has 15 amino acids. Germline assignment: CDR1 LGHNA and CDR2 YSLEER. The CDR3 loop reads CASSPTQGALYEQYF.

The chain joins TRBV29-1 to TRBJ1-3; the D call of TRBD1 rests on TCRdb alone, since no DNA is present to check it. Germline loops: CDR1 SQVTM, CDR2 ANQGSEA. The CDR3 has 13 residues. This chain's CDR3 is CSVLTGGKNTIYF.

The CDR3 loop reads CASSGGGLGAYNEQFF. The V gene is TRBV9, the J gene TRBJ2-1; TCRdb indicates TRBD1, and absent DNA this call remains unverified. The CDR3 length is 16 residues. CDR1 and CDR2 (germline): SGDLS, YYNGEE.

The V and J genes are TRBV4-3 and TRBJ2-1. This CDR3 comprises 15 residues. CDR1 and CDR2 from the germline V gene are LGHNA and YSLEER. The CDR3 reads CASSQDTDTYNEQFF.

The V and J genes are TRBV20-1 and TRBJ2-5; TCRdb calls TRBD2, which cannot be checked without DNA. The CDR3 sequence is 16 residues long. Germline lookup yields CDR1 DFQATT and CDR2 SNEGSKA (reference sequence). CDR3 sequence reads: CSAPREAGGAGETQYF.

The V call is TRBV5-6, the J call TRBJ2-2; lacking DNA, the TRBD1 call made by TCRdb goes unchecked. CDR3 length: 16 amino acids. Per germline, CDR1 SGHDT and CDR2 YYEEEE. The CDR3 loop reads CASSFSPGLGAGELFF.

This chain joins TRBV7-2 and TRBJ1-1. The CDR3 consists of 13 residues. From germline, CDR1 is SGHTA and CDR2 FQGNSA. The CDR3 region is CASSLEVGTEAFF.

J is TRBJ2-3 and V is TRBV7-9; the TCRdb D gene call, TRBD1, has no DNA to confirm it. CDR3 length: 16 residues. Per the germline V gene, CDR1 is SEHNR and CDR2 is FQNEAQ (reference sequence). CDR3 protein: CASSFVLGQGPDTQYF.

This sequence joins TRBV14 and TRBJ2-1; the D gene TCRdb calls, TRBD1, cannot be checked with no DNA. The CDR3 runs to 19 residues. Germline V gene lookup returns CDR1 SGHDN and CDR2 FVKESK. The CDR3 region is CASSQGPGGYESSYNEQYF.

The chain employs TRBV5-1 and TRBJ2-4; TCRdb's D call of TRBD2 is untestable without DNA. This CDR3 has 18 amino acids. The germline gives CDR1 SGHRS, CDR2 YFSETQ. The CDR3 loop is CASSQGLAGGFAKNIQYF.

CDR3 region: CSARAGGSKDYGYTF. This chain connects TRBV20-1 to TRBJ1-2; TCRdb lists TRBD1, though no DNA is available to test this call. Germline loops: CDR1 DFQATT, CDR2 SNEGSKA (reference sequence). CDR3 length equals 15 residues.

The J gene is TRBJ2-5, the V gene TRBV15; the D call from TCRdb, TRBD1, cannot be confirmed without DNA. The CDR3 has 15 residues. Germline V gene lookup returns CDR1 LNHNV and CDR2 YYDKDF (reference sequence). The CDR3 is CATGPSGQGHETQYF.

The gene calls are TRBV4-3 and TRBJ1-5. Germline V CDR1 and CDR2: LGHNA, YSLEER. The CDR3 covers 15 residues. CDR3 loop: CASSQDRGSNQPQHF.

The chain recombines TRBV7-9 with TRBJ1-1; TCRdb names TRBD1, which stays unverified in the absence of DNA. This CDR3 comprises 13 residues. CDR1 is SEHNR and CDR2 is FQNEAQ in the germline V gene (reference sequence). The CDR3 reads CASSLATGWEAFF.

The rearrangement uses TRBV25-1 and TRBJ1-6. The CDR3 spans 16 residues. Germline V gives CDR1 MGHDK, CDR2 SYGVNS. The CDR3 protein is CASRELRSSYNSPLHF.

The CDR3 loop is CASSPGSNTGELFF. The rearrangement joins TRBV27 to TRBJ2-2. Germline CDR1 MNHEY, CDR2 SMNVEV (reference sequence). CDR3 length: 14 amino acids.

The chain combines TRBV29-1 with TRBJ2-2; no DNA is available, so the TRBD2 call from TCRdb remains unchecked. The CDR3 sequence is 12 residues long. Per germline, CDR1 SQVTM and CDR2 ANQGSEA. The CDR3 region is CSVDLATGELFF.

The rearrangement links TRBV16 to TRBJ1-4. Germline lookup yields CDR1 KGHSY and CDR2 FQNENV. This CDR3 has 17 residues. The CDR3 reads CASSQSSQMGTNEKLFF. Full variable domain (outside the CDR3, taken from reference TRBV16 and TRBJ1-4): GEEVAQTPKHLVRGEGQKAKLYCAPIKGHSYVFWYQQVLKNEFKFLISFQNENVFDETGMPKERFSAKCLPNSPCSLEIQATKLEDSAVYFCASSQSSQMGTNEKLFFGSGTQLSVL.